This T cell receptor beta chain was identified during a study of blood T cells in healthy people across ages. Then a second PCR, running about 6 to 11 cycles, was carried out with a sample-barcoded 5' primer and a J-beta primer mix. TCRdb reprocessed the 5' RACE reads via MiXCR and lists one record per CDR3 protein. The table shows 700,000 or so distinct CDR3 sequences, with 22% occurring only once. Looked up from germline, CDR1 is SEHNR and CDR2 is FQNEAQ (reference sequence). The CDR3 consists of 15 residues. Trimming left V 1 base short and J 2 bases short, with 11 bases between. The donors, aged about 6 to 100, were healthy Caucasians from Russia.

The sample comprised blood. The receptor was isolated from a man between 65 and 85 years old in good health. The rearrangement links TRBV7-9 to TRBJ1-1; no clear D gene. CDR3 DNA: TGTGCCAGCAGCTTAGAGCGGAGGTTAAACACTGAAGCTTTCTTT. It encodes CASSLERRLNTEAFF.